Below, 23 T cell receptor beta chains from the same sample are listed, as sequenced in a study of T cell repertoires in cytomegalovirus infection. TCRdb called the reads again in MiXCR, with one record for every CDR3 protein. The sample lists under 200,000 distinct CDR3 sequences, under 30% occurring once. Sequences were obtained from PBMCs. The receptor set was obtained from a human donor in good health (CMV status not recorded). Some clones in this sample may be carry-over from other donors' samples.

CDR3: CASSPGGLKTQYF. Here the CDR3 DNA reads TGTGCCAGCAGTCCAGGGGGATTGAAGACCCAGTACTTC. J is TRBJ2-5 and V is TRBV2; 7 bases are a match to TRBD1. V gave up 5 bases and J gave up 6 bases; unmatched junction bases: 6. CDR1 is SNHLY and CDR2 is FYNNEI in the germline V gene. The CDR3 consists of 13 residues. Using reference TRBV2 and TRBJ2-5 for the parts outside the CDR3, the full variable domain is EPEVTQTPSHQVTQMGQEVILRCVPISNHLYFYWYRQILGQKVEFLVSFYNNEISEKSEIFDDQFSVERPDGSNFTLKIRSTKLEDSAMYFCASSPGGLKTQYFGPGTRLLVL.

The V gene is TRBV15, the J gene TRBJ1-2, with D possibly TRBD1 on 5 matching bases. CDR1 is LNHNV and CDR2 is YYDKDF in the germline V gene (reference sequence). Between the trimmed V and J ends, which lost 4 bases and 4 bases, there was a span of 13 bases. The CDR3 has 14 residues. The CDR3 spells CATSIQTAFYGYTF. The CDR3 DNA reads as TGTGCCACCAGCATTCAGACAGCATTCTATGGCTACACCTTC.

The CDR3 coding sequence is TGTGCCAGCAGCTTAGCGGGCAGAAACTACGAGCAGTACTTC. Protein sequence: CASSLAGRNYEQYF. The V and J genes are TRBV7-9 and TRBJ2-7; no reliable D call. Trimming shortened V by 0 bases and J by 3 bases, and 9 bases separated the two germline ends. The CDR3 length is 14 residues. Germline V gene lookup returns CDR1 SEHNR and CDR2 FQNEAQ (reference sequence).

A few counts support this clonotype. The DNA of the CDR3 is TGCAGCGTTGATGGTCAGGGGCCAGAAGCTTTCTTT. Amino acids: CSVDGQGPEAFF. The gene calls are TRBV29-1 and TRBJ1-1, with D perhaps matching TRBD1 (6 bases). This CDR3 region has 12 residues. Between the trimmed V and J ends, which lost 3 bases and 8 bases, there was a span of 13 bases. Germline assignment: CDR1 SQVTM and CDR2 ANQGSEA.

This sequence joins TRBV19 and TRBJ2-2; 8 bases align to TRBD1. The V gene's germline CDR1 is LNHDA and CDR2 SQIVND (reference sequence). The trim removed 6 bases at V and 1 base at J, leaving 4 bases unmatched. The CDR3 spans 15 residues. The CDR3: CASRGTGENTGELFF. The DNA of the CDR3 is TGTGCCAGTAGGGGGACAGGAGAGAACACCGGGGAGCTGTTTTTT.

The CDR3 loop is CSVYSGGFYGYTF. For the CDR3, the DNA is TGCAGCGTTTACTCAGGGGGCTTTTATGGCTACACCTTC. This sequence joins TRBV29-1 and TRBJ1-2; TRBD1 aligns across 8 bases. Trimming removed 5 bases from V and 5 bases from J; junction bases left unmatched: 7. There are 13 residues in the CDR3. Germline V gene sequence: CDR1 SQVTM, CDR2 ANQGSEA.

This clonotype was found a few times. The J gene is TRBJ1-1, the V gene TRBV6-6; D gene uncertain. V was cut by 6 bases and J by 4 bases, with 12 bases left in between. CDR1 is MNHNY and CDR2 is SVGAGI in the germline V gene (reference sequence). CDR3 size: 13 residues. The CDR3 here is CASSQRDGTEAFF. The CDR3 nucleotides read TGTGCCAGCAGCCAGAGAGATGGCACTGAAGCTTTCTTT.

The chain employs TRBV2 and TRBJ1-1; no clear D gene. V lost 1 base to trimming and J lost 3 bases, with 18 bases between them. Looked up from germline, CDR1 is SNHLY and CDR2 is FYNNEI. CDR3 size: 17 residues. CDR3 amino acids: CASSEVGTEWRYTEAFF. In DNA, the CDR3 is TGTGCCAGCAGTGAAGTTGGAACGGAATGGAGGTACACTGAAGCTTTCTTT. The variable domain in full, with the rest retrieved from reference TRBV2 and TRBJ1-1, is EPEVTQTPSHQVTQMGQEVILRCVPISNHLYFYWYRQILGQKVEFLVSFYNNEISEKSEIFDDQFSVERPDGSNFTLKIRSTKLEDSAMYFCASSEVGTEWRYTEAFFGQGTRLTVV.

In this sample, this clonotype turned up a few times. This CDR3 is CASSNQGAQETQYF. The CDR3 region has the DNA TGTGCCAGTAGTAATCAGGGGGCACAAGAGACCCAGTACTTC. The chain carries TRBV19 and TRBJ2-5; 8 bases are shared with TRBD1. Germline-derived CDR1 and CDR2 are LNHDA and SQIVND (reference sequence). V dropped 4 bases and J dropped 2; count of bases not matched to a gene: 3. This CDR3 has 14 amino acids.

This clonotype has just a few counts. V is TRBV6-5 and J is TRBJ2-7; 9 positions agree with TRBD2. The trim removed 2 bases at V and 7 bases at J, leaving 6 bases unmatched. This CDR3 comprises 14 residues. Per germline, CDR1 MNHEY and CDR2 SVGAGI. The CDR3 protein is CASSYAERGVEQYF. The DNA for the CDR3 is TGTGCCAGCAGTTACGCGGAGCGGGGGGTAGAGCAGTACTTC.

Regarding this clonotype: The germline gene is not matched at one end of the junction; a read error may be the cause. Here the CDR3 DNA reads TGTGCTAGCAGCTTGGGGAGCTTCACAGATACGCAGTATTTT. Protein product: CASSLGSFTDTQYF. The chain links TRBV7-7 to TRBJ2-3; D possibly corresponds to TRBD2 (5 bases). CDR1 and CDR2 from the germline V gene are SSHAT and FNYEAQ (reference sequence). The CDR3 extends over 14 amino acids.

This clonotype was recorded a few times. The rearrangement links TRBV12-3 or TRBV12-4 to TRBJ1-2; D is possibly TRBD1 (5 bases). V was clipped by 0 bases and J by 4 bases, with 9 bases between them. The CDR3 consists of 14 residues. The DNA for the CDR3 is TGTGCCAGCAGTTTAGCAGGCAGGGTCTATGGCTACACCTTC. Its translation: CASSLAGRVYGYTF.

This clonotype was detected only once. The gene calls are TRBV5-4 and TRBJ1-1; 7 bases fit TRBD1. The CDR3 runs to 15 residues. Unmatched junction bases numbered 15, after V lost 2 bases and J lost 11 bases. Germline V gene lookup returns CDR1 SGHNT and CDR2 YYREEE (reference sequence). The DNA for the CDR3 is TGTGCCAGCAGCTTCGGGACAGTGAGATCTGTGCGGGCTTTCTTT. The encoded protein is CASSFGTVRSVRAFF.

This clonotype appeared a few times. The chain combines TRBV5-6 with TRBJ2-7; D is tentatively TRBD1 or TRBD2 (6 bases each). CDR1 SGHDT and CDR2 YYEEEE come from the germline V gene. This CDR3 contains 15 residues. The V end was cut by 3 bases, the J end by 3 bases, with 16 bases between. The CDR3 loop is CASSSGAAPFYEQYF. Written as DNA, the CDR3 is TGTGCCAGCAGCTCGGGGGCGGCACCCTTCTACGAGCAGTACTTC.

The V call is TRBV7-8, the J call TRBJ2-5; 10 bases align to TRBD2. In germline, CDR1 is SGHVS, CDR2 FQNEAQ. The V gene end was trimmed by 1 base and the J gene end by 10 bases; junction bases not matched to a gene: 12. The CDR3 extends over 16 amino acids. The CDR3 here is CASSLVSRAGGSGQYF. The CDR3 nucleotides read TGTGCCAGCAGCTTAGTTAGTCGAGCGGGGGGGTCCGGCCAGTACTTC.

This clonotype was found a few times. The V call is TRBV6-1, the J call TRBJ2-5; no clear D gene. CDR3 length equals 16 residues. From germline, CDR1 is MNHNS and CDR2 SASEGT. Trimming took 1 base from V and 5 from J, leaving 17 bases between them. This chain's CDR3 is CASSEDGSSLWETQYF. The CDR3 DNA sequence: TGTGCCAGCAGTGAAGATGGTAGCAGTTTATGGGAGACCCAGTACTTC.

This sequence joins TRBV18 and TRBJ1-1, with D possibly matching TRBD1 (5 bases). Per the germline V gene, CDR1 is KGHSH and CDR2 is LQKENI. The CDR3 length is 16 residues. V gave up 5 bases and J gave up 0 bases, with 16 bases separating them. The DNA of the CDR3 is TGTGCCAGCTCATACCGACAGCGGGACTTGAACACTGAAGCTTTCTTT. This translates into CASSYRQRDLNTEAFF.

This clonotype was seen a handful of times. V gene TRBV5-1 combines with J gene TRBJ1-1; no clear D gene. V shed 1 base and J shed 5 bases, with 18 bases lying between them. Germline CDR1 and CDR2: SGHRS and YFSETQ. The CDR3 runs to 16 residues. This chain's CDR3 is CASSLNTLKIGTEAFF. The CDR3 DNA sequence: TGCGCCAGCAGCTTGAATACACTCAAGATTGGGACTGAAGCTTTCTTT.

This chain uses TRBV4-2 with TRBJ2-3, with D possibly being TRBD1 (5 bases). Looked up from germline, CDR1 is LGHNA and CDR2 is YNFKEQ. The V gene lost 4 bases and the J gene lost 0 bases, with 14 bases spanning the gap. The CDR3 loop spans 16 amino acids. The CDR3 here is CASSLFETASTDTQYF. Here the CDR3 DNA reads TGTGCCAGCAGCCTTTTCGAGACAGCTAGCACAGATACGCAGTATTTT.

This clonotype was counted between two and nine times. V usage is TRBV20-1 and J usage is TRBJ2-1; 10 bases agree with TRBD2. The V gene end was trimmed by 0 bases and the J gene end by 10 bases; junction bases not matched to a gene: 9. Germline V gene data show CDR1 as DFQATT and CDR2 as SNEGSKA (reference sequence). The CDR3 totals 15 residues. This CDR3 reads CSARDQLAGTTEQFF. In DNA, the CDR3 is TGCAGTGCTAGAGATCAACTAGCGGGGACGACCGAGCAGTTCTTC.

This clonotype was counted only a few times. CDR3 coding DNA: TGTGCCAGCAGTGGGACAGGGGTTCTCTACGAGCAGTACTTC. As protein: CASSGTGVLYEQYF. The chain uses TRBV2 and TRBJ2-7, with TRBD1 matching 9 bases. This CDR3 contains 14 residues. From germline, CDR1 is SNHLY and CDR2 FYNNEI. V shed 4 bases, J shed 3 bases, and the junction held 4 bases outside the gene matches.

CDR3: CASRQVGANTEAFF. CDR3 nucleotide sequence: TGTGCCAGCAGACAGGTGGGGGCAAACACTGAAGCTTTCTTT. The genes are TRBV25-1 and TRBJ1-1, with D tentatively TRBD1 (6 bases). V was cut by 6 bases and J by 2 bases, with 13 bases left in between. Looked up from germline, CDR1 is MGHDK and CDR2 is SYGVNS. CDR3 length: 14 amino acids.

The rearrangement joins TRBV4-3 to TRBJ1-4; 10 bases match TRBD1. The J segment lost 8 bases and the V segment lost 2 bases, leaving 8 bases of the junction unmatched. CDR1 LGHNA and CDR2 YSLEER come from the germline V gene. The CDR3 runs to 16 residues. The CDR3 DNA reads TGCGCCAGCAGCCAATACCGGGACAGGGGAGGCGAAAAACTGTTTTTT. It yields the protein CASSQYRDRGGEKLFF.